These T cell receptor beta chains were read from a single sample in a study of human T cells and chemical hapten exposure. MiXCR, run by TCRdb on the RACE reads, gives a single entry per CDR3 protein. This table has approximately 350,000 distinct CDR3 sequences, under 9% appearing once. The input for sequencing was whole blood, taken in connection with sensitization to the hapten diphenylcyclopropenone (DPC). These receptors were obtained from a woman aged 18-35 years with alopecia areata. Some clones in this sample may be carry-over from other donors' samples. CDR3s include the opening cysteine and the closing phenylalanine or tryptophan. D genes are given only for firm matches. A row's size may be missing; if present it is once, few, many or a size class.

J gene: TRBJ1-1; V gene: TRBV6-2/TRBV6-3; D gene: -; clone size: few; CDR3 DNA: TGTGCCAGCAGCCCACCCGGACAGAGTGAAGCTTTCTTT; CDR3 protein: CASSPPGQSEAFF
J gene: TRBJ1-2; V gene: TRBV5-1; D gene: -; clone size: -; CDR3 DNA: TGCGCCAGCAGCTCTATGCAGGGGAGATACGGCTACACCTTC; CDR3 protein: CASSSMQGRYGYTF
J gene: TRBJ2-1; V gene: TRBV5-1; D gene: TRBD1; clone size: few; CDR3 DNA: TGCGCCAGCAGCTTCGGGACAGGGGGCAATGAGCAGTTCTTC; CDR3 protein: CASSFGTGGNEQFF
J gene: TRBJ2-1; V gene: TRBV7-9; D gene: -; clone size: few; CDR3 DNA: TGTGCCAGCAGCTTCGGGGTGAAGTTCTTC; CDR3 protein: CASSFGVKFF
J gene: TRBJ1-1; V gene: TRBV4-1; D gene: TRBD1; clone size: few; CDR3 DNA: TGCGCCAGCAGCAATATAGACAGGGCAACTGAAGCTTTCTTT; CDR3 protein: CASSNIDRATEAFF
J gene: TRBJ1-6; V gene: TRBV2; D gene: -; clone size: many; CDR3 DNA: TGTGCCAGCAGTCCCAGGGACCGGAATTCACCCCTCCACTTT; CDR3 protein: CASSPRDRNSPLHF
J gene: TRBJ1-2; V gene: TRBV5-1; D gene: -; clone size: few; CDR3 DNA: TGCGCCAGCAGCTCCACCCGGCATGGCGGTGATTATGGCTACACCTTC; CDR3 protein: CASSSTRHGGDYGYTF
J gene: TRBJ2-3; V gene: TRBV5-1; D gene: -; clone size: many; CDR3 DNA: TGCGCCAGCAGTCGCGGGGAGATCACAGATACGCAGTATTTT; CDR3 protein: CASSRGEITDTQYF
J gene: TRBJ1-5; V gene: TRBV7-2; D gene: -; clone size: -; CDR3 DNA: TGTGCCAGCAGCCTAGAGGCGATTCAGCCCCAGCATTTT; CDR3 protein: CASSLEAIQPQHF
J gene: TRBJ2-3; V gene: TRBV6-5; D gene: TRBD2; clone size: many; CDR3 DNA: TGTGCCAGCAGTTACTGCAGTCGGGGGGGCGGTTTCACAGATACGCAGTATTTT; CDR3 protein: CASSYCSRGGGFTDTQYF
J gene: TRBJ1-2; V gene: TRBV12-3/TRBV12-4; D gene: -; clone size: few; CDR3 DNA: TGTGCCAGCACCCGGGACGGAAACTATGGCTACACCTTC; CDR3 protein: CASTRDGNYGYTF
J gene: TRBJ1-1; V gene: TRBV7-8; D gene: -; clone size: many; CDR3 DNA: TGTGCCAGCACCAAGTCCGGGGGAGATACTGAAGCTTTCTTT; CDR3 protein: CASTKSGGDTEAFF
J gene: TRBJ2-2; V gene: TRBV28; D gene: -; clone size: many; CDR3 DNA: TGTGCCAGCATCCAAGAGGGCACCGGGGAGCTGTTTTTT; CDR3 protein: CASIQEGTGELFF
J gene: TRBJ2-3; V gene: TRBV4-1; D gene: -; clone size: many; CDR3 DNA: TGCGCCAGCAGCCCCGCTAGGACTAGCACAGATACGCAGTATTTT; CDR3 protein: CASSPARTSTDTQYF
J gene: TRBJ1-1; V gene: TRBV4-1; D gene: -; clone size: few; CDR3 DNA: TGCGCCAGCAGCCAAGTTGTCGTTAACACTGAAGCTTTCTTT; CDR3 protein: CASSQVVVNTEAFF
J gene: TRBJ2-5; V gene: TRBV20-1; D gene: -; clone size: few; CDR3 DNA: TGCAGTGCTCTCCGGGACACTCAAGAGACCCAGTACTTC; CDR3 protein: CSALRDTQETQYF
J gene: TRBJ1-2; V gene: TRBV29-1; D gene: TRBD1; clone size: -; CDR3 DNA: TGCAGCACCTATTCAGGGGGCGCGGGTGGCTACACCTTC; CDR3 protein: CSTYSGGAGGYTF
J gene: TRBJ2-7; V gene: TRBV2; D gene: -; clone size: few; CDR3 DNA: TGTGCCAGCAGTGGGGCCCCGGGGATTGGCCGTGGTTCCTACGAGCAGTACTTC; CDR3 protein: CASSGAPGIGRGSYEQYF
J gene: TRBJ2-1; V gene: TRBV4-3; D gene: TRBD2; clone size: few; CDR3 DNA: TGCGCCAGCAGCCAAGCACACCCGGAGGGACTAGCAAATGAGCAGTTCTTC; CDR3 protein: CASSQAHPEGLANEQFF
J gene: TRBJ2-7; V gene: TRBV11-1; D gene: TRBD1; clone size: few; CDR3 DNA: TGTGCCAGCAGGCATGGGACAGTCCTCTTCTACGAGCAGTACTTC; CDR3 protein: CASRHGTVLFYEQYF
J gene: TRBJ2-3; V gene: TRBV24-1; D gene: -; clone size: many; CDR3 DNA: TGTGCCTCCCGGGGGCTCGGGGATACGCAGTATTTT; CDR3 protein: CASRGLGDTQYF
J gene: TRBJ1-1; V gene: TRBV19; D gene: TRBD1; clone size: -; CDR3 DNA: TGTGCCAGTAGTATCCAGGGGGAAGAAGCTTTCTTT; CDR3 protein: CASSIQGEEAFF
J gene: TRBJ1-3; V gene: TRBV21-1; D gene: -; clone size: many; CDR3 DNA: TGTGCCAGCAGCAAAGTCGACCGCTGTCGCTCTGGAAACACCATATATTTT; CDR3 protein: CASSKVDRCRSGNTIYF
J gene: TRBJ1-2; V gene: TRBV27; D gene: -; clone size: few; CDR3 DNA: TGTGCCAGCAGTTTTGACCTTAACTATGGCTACACCTTC; CDR3 protein: CASSFDLNYGYTF
J gene: TRBJ2-7; V gene: TRBV28; D gene: -; clone size: many; CDR3 DNA: TGTGCCAGCAGTTTCGGTTTCGAGCAGTACTTC; CDR3 protein: CASSFGFEQYF
J gene: TRBJ2-5; V gene: TRBV14; D gene: TRBD2; clone size: -; CDR3 DNA: TGTGCCAGCGACGTAGCGGGGGTAGAGACCCAGTACTTC; CDR3 protein: CASDVAGVETQYF
J gene: TRBJ2-1; V gene: TRBV10-3; D gene: -; clone size: few; CDR3 DNA: TGTGCCATCAGTCGGGGGCGGAATGAGCAGTTCTTC; CDR3 protein: CAISRGRNEQFF
J gene: TRBJ2-1; V gene: TRBV20-1; D gene: TRBD2; clone size: many; CDR3 DNA: TGCAGTGCTAGATGGGAGGGTACCCATGAGCAGTTCTTC; CDR3 protein: CSARWEGTHEQFF
J gene: TRBJ2-6; V gene: TRBV7-9; D gene: -; clone size: -; CDR3 DNA: TGTGCCAGCAGCTTGCCCGCTTTAGAAACTGGGGCCAACGTCCTGACTTTC; CDR3 protein: CASSLPALETGANVLTF
J gene: TRBJ2-7; V gene: TRBV6-1; D gene: TRBD1; clone size: -; CDR3 DNA: TGTGCCAGCAGTGAAGCGCAGACAGGGGCCTACGAGCAGTACTTC; CDR3 protein: CASSEAQTGAYEQYF
J gene: TRBJ2-7; V gene: TRBV18; D gene: TRBD2; clone size: -; CDR3 DNA: TGTGCCAGCTCATATACTAGCGGGGGCTCCTACGAGCAGTACTTC; CDR3 protein: CASSYTSGGSYEQYF
J gene: TRBJ2-6; V gene: TRBV18; D gene: -; clone size: few; CDR3 DNA: TGTGCCAGCTCACCACAACGAGCTGGGGCCAATGTCCTGACTTTC; CDR3 protein: CASSPQRAGANVLTF
J gene: TRBJ1-5; V gene: TRBV3-1; D gene: TRBD1; clone size: few; CDR3 DNA: TGTGCCAGCAGCCAAGATGACAGGGATCAGCCCCAGCATTTT; CDR3 protein: CASSQDDRDQPQHF
J gene: TRBJ1-2; V gene: TRBV27; D gene: -; clone size: few; CDR3 DNA: TGTGCCAGCAGTTCCTTTGACAGCTTAGCTAACTATGGCTACACCTTC; CDR3 protein: CASSSFDSLANYGYTF
J gene: TRBJ2-2; V gene: TRBV7-9; D gene: -; clone size: -; CDR3 DNA: TGTGCCAGCAGCAGGGATCAGGGTCCCGGGGAGCTGTTTTTT; CDR3 protein: CASSRDQGPGELFF
J gene: TRBJ1-2; V gene: TRBV6-5; D gene: -; clone size: -; CDR3 DNA: TGTGCCAGCAGTTACTCAGGCCCCGCGAGAGGCTACACCTTC; CDR3 protein: CASSYSGPARGYTF
J gene: TRBJ1-6; V gene: TRBV27; D gene: TRBD1; clone size: -; CDR3 DNA: TGTGCCAGCAGCGACAGGGGGCCCCATAATTCACCCCTCCACTTT; CDR3 protein: CASSDRGPHNSPLHF
J gene: TRBJ1-6; V gene: TRBV27; D gene: -; clone size: few; CDR3 DNA: TGTGCCAGCAGTTTAGACAGGAGTAATTCACCCCTCCACTTT; CDR3 protein: CASSLDRSNSPLHF
J gene: TRBJ2-2; V gene: TRBV7-2; D gene: TRBD1; clone size: many; CDR3 DNA: TGTGCCAGCAGCCTCCGGACAGGGGGCACCGGGGAGCTGTTTTTT; CDR3 protein: CASSLRTGGTGELFF
J gene: TRBJ2-7; V gene: TRBV18; D gene: TRBD2; clone size: -; CDR3 DNA: TGTGCCAGCTCACCAGGGACTAGCCACGAGCAGTACTTC; CDR3 protein: CASSPGTSHEQYF
J gene: TRBJ2-5; V gene: TRBV28; D gene: -; clone size: -; CDR3 DNA: TGTGCCAGCACTCCGGAGGGTTGGACCCAGTACTTC; CDR3 protein: CASTPEGWTQYF
J gene: TRBJ1-6; V gene: TRBV7-2; D gene: -; clone size: few; CDR3 DNA: TGTGCCAGCAGCCCCAGCATACCCTATAATTCACCCCTCCACTTT; CDR3 protein: CASSPSIPYNSPLHF
J gene: TRBJ1-2; V gene: TRBV3-1; D gene: -; clone size: many; CDR3 DNA: TGTGCCAGCAGCCAAGATAAGGGGATTTGGGCTTCAGCGAACTATGGCTACACCTTC; CDR3 protein: CASSQDKGIWASANYGYTF
J gene: TRBJ2-3; V gene: TRBV5-1; D gene: -; clone size: few; CDR3 DNA: TGCGCCAGCAGCTTGGCACTCACGGGCTCCGTGGGGGCAGATACGCAGTATTTT; CDR3 protein: CASSLALTGSVGADTQYF
J gene: TRBJ1-1; V gene: TRBV27; D gene: -; clone size: -; CDR3 DNA: TGTGCCAGCAGATTAGACCGCCTGAACACTGAAGCTTTCTTT; CDR3 protein: CASRLDRLNTEAFF
J gene: TRBJ1-5; V gene: TRBV6-2/TRBV6-3; D gene: -; clone size: -; CDR3 DNA: TGTGCCAGCAGTTACTTCTCTCAGCCCCAGCATTTT; CDR3 protein: CASSYFSQPQHF